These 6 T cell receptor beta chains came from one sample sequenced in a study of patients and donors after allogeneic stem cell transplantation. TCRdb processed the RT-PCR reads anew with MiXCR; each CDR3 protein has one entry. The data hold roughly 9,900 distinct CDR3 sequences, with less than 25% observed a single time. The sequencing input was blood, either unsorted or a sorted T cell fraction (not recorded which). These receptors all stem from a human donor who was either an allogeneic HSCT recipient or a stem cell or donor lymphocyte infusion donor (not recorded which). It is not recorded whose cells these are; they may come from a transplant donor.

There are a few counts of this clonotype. The CDR3 is CASSQTLTGNSPLHF. The CDR3 coding sequence is TGTGCCAGCAGCCAGACTTTGACAGGGAATTCACCCCTCCACTTT. V usage is TRBV14 and J usage is TRBJ1-6, with 7 bases identical to TRBD1. V lost 3 bases, J lost 7 bases, and 6 bases stayed unmatched. This CDR3 is 15 amino acids long. The germline V gene encodes CDR1 SGHDN and CDR2 FVKESK.

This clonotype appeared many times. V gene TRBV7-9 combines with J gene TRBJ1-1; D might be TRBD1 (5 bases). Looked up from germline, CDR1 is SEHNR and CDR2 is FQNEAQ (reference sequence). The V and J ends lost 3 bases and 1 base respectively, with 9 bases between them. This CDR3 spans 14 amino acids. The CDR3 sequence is CASSFQGPNTEAFF. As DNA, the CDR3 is TGTGCCAGCAGCTTCCAGGGCCCGAACACTGAAGCTTTCTTT.

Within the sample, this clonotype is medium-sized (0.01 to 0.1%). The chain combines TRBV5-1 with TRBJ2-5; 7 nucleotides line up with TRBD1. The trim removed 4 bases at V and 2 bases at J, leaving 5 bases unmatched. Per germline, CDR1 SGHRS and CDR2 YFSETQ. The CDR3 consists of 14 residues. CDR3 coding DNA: TGCGCCAGCAGCCGGGACAGCAGTCAAGAGACCCAGTACTTC. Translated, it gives CASSRDSSQETQYF.

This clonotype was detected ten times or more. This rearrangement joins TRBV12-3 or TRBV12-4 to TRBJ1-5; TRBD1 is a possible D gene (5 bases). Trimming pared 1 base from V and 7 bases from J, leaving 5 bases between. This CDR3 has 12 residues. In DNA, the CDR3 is TGTGCCAGCAGTTTAGAGGGGCAGCCCCAGCATTTT. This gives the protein CASSLEGQPQHF.

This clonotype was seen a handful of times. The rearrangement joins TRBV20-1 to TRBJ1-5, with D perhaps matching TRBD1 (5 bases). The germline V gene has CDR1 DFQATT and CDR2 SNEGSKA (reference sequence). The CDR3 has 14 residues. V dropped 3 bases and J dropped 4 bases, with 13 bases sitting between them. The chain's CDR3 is CSARGPVGNQPQHF. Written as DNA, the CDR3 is TGCAGTGCTAGGGGGCCGGTAGGGAATCAGCCCCAGCATTTT.

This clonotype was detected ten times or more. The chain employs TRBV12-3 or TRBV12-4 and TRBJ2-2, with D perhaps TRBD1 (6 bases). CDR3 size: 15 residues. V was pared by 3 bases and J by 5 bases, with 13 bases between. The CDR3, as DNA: TGTGCCAGCAGTTTTTTTCAGGGGCGGACCGGGGAGCTGTTTTTT. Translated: CASSFFQGRTGELFF.